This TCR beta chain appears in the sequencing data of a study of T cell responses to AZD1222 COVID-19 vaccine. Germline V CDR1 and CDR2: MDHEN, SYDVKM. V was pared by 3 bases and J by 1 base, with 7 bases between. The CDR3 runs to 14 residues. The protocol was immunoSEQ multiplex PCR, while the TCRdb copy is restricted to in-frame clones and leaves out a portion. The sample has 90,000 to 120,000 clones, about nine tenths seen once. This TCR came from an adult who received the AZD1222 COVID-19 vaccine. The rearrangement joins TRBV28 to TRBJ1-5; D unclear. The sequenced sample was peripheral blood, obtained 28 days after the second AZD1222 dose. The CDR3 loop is CASSFGQSNQPQHF. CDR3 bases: TGTGCCAGCAGTTTCGGGCAGAGCAATCAGCCCCAGCATTTT.